The clone carrying this TCR beta chain occurred a few times. Its antigen is not known. The entry originates in a study of vaccination and CD4 T cells after COVID-19. Sequence data for DNA of cultured CD4+ T cells were generated by the Oncomine TCR Beta short-read assay. TCRdb itself ran the PCR reads through MiXCR, one entry per CDR3 protein. The repertoire holds under 7,500 distinct CDR3 sequences, with around two thirds as singletons. Study outcomes and limitations: The median number of SARS-CoV-2-reactive clonotypes increased from approximately 23 to 38, a change that did not reach significance.

Treatment in this sample: approximately 9-day PBMC culture with coronavirus spike peptide pools or control peptides (ViraFEST assay). Per the germline V gene, CDR1 is DFQATT and CDR2 is SNEGSKA (reference sequence). This CDR3 has 15 amino acids. V shed 3 bases, J shed 2 bases, and the junction held 6 bases outside the gene matches. The clonotype comes from a human donor who had recovered from COVID-19. This rearrangement joins TRBV20-1 to TRBJ2-2; 7 positions agree with TRBD2. The sample was CD4+ T cells from blood, cultured in vitro. CDR3 nucleotides: TGCAGTGCTAGGCGAGGCGGGAGTAACACCGGGGAGCTGTTTTTT. Amino acids: CSARRGGSNTGELFF.